The clone carrying this TCR beta chain was counted a single time. The data were taken from a study of T cell repertoires in ileal Crohn's disease. Overall study: Surgery for a complication: stricturing in 61%, penetrating in roughly 39%.

The protocol was immunoSEQ multiplex PCR, while the TCRdb copy is restricted to in-frame clones and leaves out a portion. The repertoire has 14,000 or so clones, around 84% of them found once; the top ten carry about 6.8%. Adults with ileal or ileocolonic Crohn's disease and an indication for resection were eligible. What was sequenced was ileal tissue. The TCR comes from an adult with Crohn's disease.

The CDR3 sequence: CASSLEPDSNQPQHF. The CDR3 DNA sequence: TGTGCCAGCAGCTTAGAACCAGATAGCAATCAGCCCCAGCATTTT. The chain uses TRBV7-2 and TRBJ1-5; D gene uncertain. This CDR3 contains 15 residues. The ends were cut back, 1 base at V and 0 bases at J, with 7 bases in the middle. CDR1 and CDR2 (germline): SGHTA, FQGNSA.